Following are 16 T cell receptor beta chains from one sample sequenced in a study of cytomegalovirus exposure and HLA in healthy donors. The PCR contained 60 Vbeta and 13 Jbeta primers. Data came from immunoSEQ multiplex PCR; TCRdb stores just in-frame clones and leaves some out. The sample consists of about 210,000 clones, over 80% of them appearing once. Sequencing used PBMCs. The receptor set was obtained from a man aged 40-55 years in good health and CMV-seropositive.

The V call is TRBV7-9, the J call TRBJ2-5; TRBD1 matches 9 bases. This CDR3 is 14 amino acids long. Germline-derived CDR1 and CDR2 are SEHNR and FQNEAQ (reference sequence). The trim removed 5 bases at V and 5 bases at J, leaving 6 bases unmatched. CDR3 coding DNA: TGTGCCAGCAGCCTAACAGGGGGCTGGGAGACCCAGTACTTC. It translates to CASSLTGGWETQYF. Filled out from reference TRBV7-9 and TRBJ2-5, the complete variable domain reads DTGVSQNPRHKITKRGQNVTFRCDPISEHNRLYWYRQTLGQGPEFLTYFQNEAQLEKSRLLSDRFSAERPKGSFSTLEIQRTEQGDSAMYLCASSLTGGWETQYFGPGTRLLVL.

This clone was observed a handful of times. CDR3 protein: CASSLGQGVSQPQHF. DNA of the CDR3: TGTGCCAGCAGTTTAGGACAGGGGGTGAGTCAGCCCCAGCATTTT. The chain carries TRBV6-1 and TRBJ1-5; TRBD1 agrees at 10 bases. After removal of 5 bases from V and 6 bases from J, the junction contained 7 bases not matched to a gene. Germline V lookup: CDR1 MNHNS, CDR2 SASEGT. CDR3 length equals 15 residues.

This clone occurred once. This rearrangement joins TRBV7-9 to TRBJ2-2; 9 bases align to TRBD1. The trim removed 4 bases at V and 4 bases at J, leaving 4 bases unmatched. Germline loops: CDR1 SEHNR, CDR2 FQNEAQ (reference sequence). The CDR3 spans 15 residues. In DNA, the CDR3 is TGTGCCAGCAGCTCATGGACAGGGGCCACCGGGGAGCTGTTTTTT. Translation gives CASSSWTGATGELFF.

This clone was seen a few times. J is TRBJ1-4 and V is TRBV30, with D unresolved. Germline-derived CDR1 and CDR2 are GTSNPN and SVGIG (reference sequence). This CDR3 spans 14 amino acids. The V gene lost 0 bases and the J gene lost 8 bases, with 13 bases spanning the gap. The CDR3 reads CAWSVLQRNEKLFF. The CDR3 region has the DNA TGTGCCTGGAGTGTACTACAGCGGAACGAAAAACTGTTTTTT.

This clone was observed a handful of times. The CDR3 sequence: CASSGTGGSGANVLTF. The CDR3 DNA reads TGTGCCAGCAGTGGGACAGGGGGCTCTGGGGCCAACGTCCTGACTTTC. The V and J genes are TRBV6-1 and TRBJ2-6, with 10 bases matching TRBD1. CDR3 length: 16 residues. The V and J ends lost 4 bases and 0 bases, in that order; junction bases with no gene match: 0. CDR1 is MNHNS, CDR2 SASEGT, per germline.

The V and J genes are TRBV5-6 and TRBJ1-1, with 7 bases matching TRBD1. Germline V CDR1 and CDR2: SGHDT, YYEEEE. This CDR3 region has 15 residues. V lost 6 bases, J lost 1 base, and 9 bases stayed unmatched. CDR3 sequence reads: CASIKGGGGNTEAFF. The DNA of the CDR3 is TGTGCCAGCATCAAAGGGGGCGGAGGGAACACTGAAGCTTTCTTT.

The chain joins TRBV7-3 to TRBJ2-3; D is possibly TRBD2 (5 bases). Trimming removed 4 bases from V and 2 bases from J, with 16 bases in between. The CDR3 covers 16 residues. Germline lookup yields CDR1 SGHTA and CDR2 FQGTGA. The CDR3 DNA follows: TGTGCCAGCAGCTCTGGAACGGGATTTTTCACAGATACGCAGTATTTT. Its protein product is CASSSGTGFFTDTQYF.

The chain has TRBV6-6 and TRBJ1-2; maybe TRBD1 (5 bases). V was clipped by 1 base and J by 2 bases, with 11 bases between them. CDR1 and CDR2 (germline): MNHNY, SVGAGI (reference sequence). CDR3 length: 15 residues. The CDR3 DNA follows: TGTGCCAGCAGTTACTTGATGGGGCAGAACTATGGCTACACCTTC. Residues: CASSYLMGQNYGYTF.

This clone was counted once. This chain links TRBV2 with TRBJ2-6; 15 nucleotides line up with TRBD2. From germline, CDR1 is SNHLY and CDR2 FYNNEI. The CDR3 contains 19 residues. Germline trimming cut 8 bases from V and 0 bases from J; bases unmatched to any gene: 8. CDR3 residues: CASSGLAGGRISGANVLTF. The CDR3 DNA is TGTGCCAGCTCGGGACTAGCGGGAGGTCGGATCTCTGGGGCCAACGTCCTGACTTTC.

This clone was seen once. The chain joins TRBV4-1 to TRBJ2-1; 10 bases are a match to TRBD2. Germline CDR1 MGHRA, CDR2 YSYEKL. V trimming: 1 base; J trimming: 6 bases; junction bases outside the gene matches: 3. The CDR3 is 15 residues long. The CDR3 DNA sequence: TGCGCCAGCAGCCAAGTGGGACTAGCGATCAATGAGCAGTTCTTC. This gives the protein CASSQVGLAINEQFF.

In this sample, this clone turned up a few times. This chain uses TRBV6-6 with TRBJ1-1; D perhaps matches TRBD1 (5 bases). Trimming took 2 bases from V and 11 from J, leaving 12 bases between them. Germline-derived CDR1 and CDR2 are MNHNY and SVGAGI (reference sequence). The CDR3 runs 12 residues. In DNA form, the CDR3 reads TGTGCCAGCAGTTACGACAGCATGCGCGCTTTCTTT. Its protein product is CASSYDSMRAFF.

V gene TRBV4-1 combines with J gene TRBJ1-1; D is ambiguous. The CDR3 totals 14 residues. The V end was cut by 2 bases, the J end by 1 base, with 8 bases between. The germline gives CDR1 MGHRA, CDR2 YSYEKL. CDR3 DNA: TGCGCCAGCAGCCAACGGCAGGAGAACACTGAAGCTTTCTTT. This codes for CASSQRQENTEAFF.

This chain connects TRBV29-1 to TRBJ2-7, with 7 bases that match TRBD2. The CDR3 is 14 amino acids. Germline-derived CDR1 and CDR2 are SQVTM and ANQGSEA. V was clipped by 1 base and J by 7 bases; unmatched bases: 10. Written as DNA, the CDR3 is TGCAGCGTTGAAGGGGGGGGAGGAGAATTGGAGCAGTACTTC. Translation: CSVEGGGGELEQYF.

The chain employs TRBV7-2 and TRBJ1-5; possibly TRBD1 for D (6 bases). CDR3 length: 13 amino acids. V lost 3 bases to trimming and J lost 6 bases, with 9 bases between them. Looked up from germline, CDR1 is SGHTA and CDR2 is FQGNSA. The chain's CDR3 is CASSFSGVQPQHF. CDR3 DNA sequence: TGTGCCAGCAGCTTTTCAGGGGTTCAGCCCCAGCATTTT.

V is TRBV30 and J is TRBJ2-7, with D perhaps matching TRBD1 (5 bases). CDR3 length: 13 residues. The germline V gene has CDR1 GTSNPN and CDR2 SVGIG (reference sequence). With 0 bases removed from V and 2 bases from J, the gap between germline ends came to 8 bases. The CDR3 DNA follows: TGTGCCTGGAGTGTAGGCAGGGCCTACGAGCAGTACTTC. This encodes CAWSVGRAYEQYF.

The V gene is TRBV4-1, the J gene TRBJ1-4, with D tentatively TRBD1 (5 bases). Trimming took off 2 bases at V and 5 bases at J, with 12 bases between the two ends. Germline assignment: CDR1 MGHRA and CDR2 YSYEKL. CDR3 length: 15 residues. The CDR3 region is CASSQMTATNEKLFF. The DNA of the CDR3 is TGCGCCAGCAGCCAAATGACAGCGACAAATGAAAAACTGTTTTTT.